The 3 T cell receptor beta chains reported below all come from one sample, sequenced in a study of CD8 T cells in Susac syndrome. With random hexamers, reverse transcription was performed on about 0.5 to 1 ug of RNA. MiXCR, run by TCRdb on the immunoSEQ multiplex PCR reads, gives a single entry per CDR3 protein. This table has 150,000 to 160,000 distinct CDR3 sequences, 95% to 96% appearing once. The sample was CD8+ T cells from PBMCs. The receptors come from a human donor with multiple sclerosis.

The CDR3 loop reads CASSIGQGSNEKLFF. CDR3 DNA sequence: TGTGCCAGTAGTATCGGACAGGGGTCTAATGAAAAACTGTTTTTT. The chain links TRBV19 to TRBJ1-4; 9 bases fit TRBD1. The CDR3 is 15 amino acids. The germline CDR1 and CDR2 sequences are LNHDA and SQIVND (reference sequence). The V gene end was trimmed by 3 bases and the J gene end by 3 bases; junction bases not matched to a gene: 2.

The chain is built from TRBV12-3 or TRBV12-4 and TRBJ1-2; 7 bases align to TRBD1. J lost 7 bases, V lost 7 bases, and 21 bases had no gene match. CDR3 size: 17 residues. The CDR3 region has the DNA TGTGCCAGCACCAACTTAAATCCCGGGGACAGTTGGGGTGGCTACACCTTC. Protein product: CASTNLNPGDSWGGYTF.

The chain uses TRBV7-9 and TRBJ2-1; D may be TRBD1 or TRBD2 (6 bases each). This CDR3 contains 15 residues. Trimming cost V 5 bases and J 3 bases, with 14 bases left between them. Germline loops: CDR1 SEHNR, CDR2 FQNEAQ (reference sequence). The CDR3: CASSPGAFGYNEQFF. CDR3 DNA sequence: TGTGCCAGCAGCCCGGGGGCTTTTGGCTACAATGAGCAGTTCTTC. The whole variable domain, filled in from reference TRBV7-9 and TRBJ2-1, reads DTGVSQNPRHKITKRGQNVTFRCDPISEHNRLYWYRQTLGQGPEFLTYFQNEAQLEKSRLLSDRFSAERPKGSFSTLEIQRTEQGDSAMYLCASSPGAFGYNEQFFGPGTRLTVL.